This TCR beta chain was obtained from a study of blood T cell repertoires in COVID-19. Study-wide context: In each case, the material was cDNA or gDNA derived from T cells, B-cell-depleted T cells, or PBMCs.

The Seattle patients joined while their infection was active and were tracked longitudinally afterward. Study processing details: Estimates of nucleated cell counts were drawn from the amplification of reference gene primers. Data came from immunoSEQ multiplex PCR; TCRdb stores just in-frame clones and leaves some out. V, J and clone size are taken as reported in that table, and D and trimming were inferred from the DNA itself. The data contain 300,000 to 400,000 clones, roughly 88% of them seen just once; the ten biggest clones take up 2.9%. The CDR3 runs to 17 residues. Trimming at V came to 5 bases and at J to 4 bases, leaving 9 bases not matched to a gene. CDR1 is SGHTS and CDR2 is YDEGEE in the germline V gene.

This sequence joins TRBV5-8 and TRBJ2-6, with TRBD1 matching 10 bases. Material: peripheral blood. The receptor was derived from a woman aged 30 to 39 with COVID-19, enrolled during active disease. The CDR3 region is CASRTGTGVPGANVLTF. CDR3 DNA sequence: TGTGCCAGCAGAACCGGGACAGGGGTTCCCGGGGCCAACGTCCTGACTTTC.